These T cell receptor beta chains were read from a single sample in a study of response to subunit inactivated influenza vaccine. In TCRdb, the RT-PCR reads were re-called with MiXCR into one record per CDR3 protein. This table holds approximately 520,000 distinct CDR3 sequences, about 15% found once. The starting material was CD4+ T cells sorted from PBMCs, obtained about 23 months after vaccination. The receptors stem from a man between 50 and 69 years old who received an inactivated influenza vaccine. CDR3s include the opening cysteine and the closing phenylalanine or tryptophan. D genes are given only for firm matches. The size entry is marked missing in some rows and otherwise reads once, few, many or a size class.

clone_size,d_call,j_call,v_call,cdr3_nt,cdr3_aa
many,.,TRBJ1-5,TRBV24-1,TGTGCCACCAGTGATAGCGGGGTCAATCAGCCCCAGCATTTT,CATSDSGVNQPQHF
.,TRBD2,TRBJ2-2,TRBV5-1,TGCGCCAGCAGCGGACTAGCGGGAGCCGGGGAGCTGTTTTTT,CASSGLAGAGELFF
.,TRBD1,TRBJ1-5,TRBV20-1,TGCAGTGCTAGAGATCTGAGACAGGGGGAAAATCAGCCCCAGCATTTT,CSARDLRQGENQPQHF
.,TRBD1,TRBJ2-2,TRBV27,TGTGCCAGCAGTTTAGGGACAGGGTTCGCCGGGGAGCTGTTTTTT,CASSLGTGFAGELFF
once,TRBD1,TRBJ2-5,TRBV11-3,TGTGCCAGCAGCTCAGGAGACAGGGCGGCGGAGACCCAGTACTTC,CASSSGDRAAETQYF
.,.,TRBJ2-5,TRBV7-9,TGTGCCAGCAGTTTGAGGGGGGCGAAGGAGACCCAGTACTTC,CASSLRGAKETQYF
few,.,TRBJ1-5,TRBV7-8,TGTGCCAGCAGCTTAGTAGGACGTCAGCCCCAGCATTTT,CASSLVGRQPQHF
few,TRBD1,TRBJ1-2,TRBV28,TGTGCCAGCAGTCCGGGACAGGGGGCCCGAACCTATGGCTACACCTTC,CASSPGQGARTYGYTF
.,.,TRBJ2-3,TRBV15,TGTGCCACCAGCAGCGCCGGGGACCGCACAGATACGCAGTATTTT,CATSSAGDRTDTQYF
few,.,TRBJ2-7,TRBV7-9,TGTGCCAGCAGCTTAAGTGGGAATCTTGGCGAGCAGTACTTC,CASSLSGNLGEQYF
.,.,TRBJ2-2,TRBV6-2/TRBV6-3,TGTGCCAGCAGCGTGCGGACTCCGCCCGGGGAGCTGTTTTTT,CASSVRTPPGELFF
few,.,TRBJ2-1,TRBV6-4,TGTGCCAGCAAGCGACAGTTTGGGGTCCTGGATGAGCAGTTCTTC,CASKRQFGVLDEQFF
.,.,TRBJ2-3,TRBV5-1,TGCGCCAGCAGTAGTTTTGCGGCAGATACGCAGTATTTT,CASSSFAADTQYF
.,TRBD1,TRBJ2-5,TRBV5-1,TGCGCCAGCAGCTTGTTCGGGACAGGGCAAGAGACCCAGTACTTC,CASSLFGTGQETQYF
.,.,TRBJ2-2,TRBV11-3,TGTGCCAGCAGCTTAGACGGACTGCACACCGGGGAGCTGTTTTTT,CASSLDGLHTGELFF
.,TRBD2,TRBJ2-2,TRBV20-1,TGCAGTGCTAGTAAAGCGGGGGGCAACACCGGGGAGCTGTTTTTT,CSASKAGGNTGELFF
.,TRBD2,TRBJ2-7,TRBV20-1,TGCAGTGCAAGAGCGGGAGGGCTGTACTACGAGCAGTACTTC,CSARAGGLYYEQYF
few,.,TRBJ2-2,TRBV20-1,TGCAGTGCTAGAGACGGACGGGCAGGGGAGCTGTTTTTT,CSARDGRAGELFF
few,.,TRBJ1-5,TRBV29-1,TGCAGCGTTGGGGGGGCCGATCAGCCCCAGCATTTT,CSVGGADQPQHF
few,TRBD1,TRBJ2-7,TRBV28,TGTGCCAGCACCCCTCGGACAGGGGGCGTCTACGAGCAGTACTTC,CASTPRTGGVYEQYF
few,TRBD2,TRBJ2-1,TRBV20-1,TGCAGTGCTGATAGCGGGAGTAGTACTGAGCAGTTCTTC,CSADSGSSTEQFF
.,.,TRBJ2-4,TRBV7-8,TGTGCCAGCAGCCCCACCCGGACAGCCTTAGCCAAAAACATTCAGTACTTC,CASSPTRTALAKNIQYF
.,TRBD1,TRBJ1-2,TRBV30,TGTGCCTGGAGTGCAAACCCTCCGGGACAGGGGTGGGGTGGCTACACCTTC,CAWSANPPGQGWGGYTF
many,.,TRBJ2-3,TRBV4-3,TGCGCCAGCAGCCAAGACCCCCGGGAGACGCAGTATTTT,CASSQDPRETQYF
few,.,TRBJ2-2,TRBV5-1,TGCGCCAGCAGCGGGGGGACGTACACCGGGGAGCTGTTTTTT,CASSGGTYTGELFF
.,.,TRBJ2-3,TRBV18,TGTGCCAGCTCACCACCCGCGGGCCGCACAGATACGCAGTATTTT,CASSPPAGRTDTQYF
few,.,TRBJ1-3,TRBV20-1,TGCAGTGCTCTGGGGGGGAGACAGCTTTACTCTGGAAACACCATATATTTT,CSALGGRQLYSGNTIYF
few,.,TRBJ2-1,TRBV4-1,TGCGCCAGCAGCCAAGTCGGGCATGTCTACAATGAGCAGTTCTTC,CASSQVGHVYNEQFF
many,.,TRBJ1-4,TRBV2,TGTGCCAGCAGTGGAGGAGACAGCCTAAATGAAAAACTGTTTTTT,CASSGGDSLNEKLFF
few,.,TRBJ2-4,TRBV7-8,TGTGCCAGCAGCTACGGACGGGGAAGAAAAAACATTCAGTACTTC,CASSYGRGRKNIQYF
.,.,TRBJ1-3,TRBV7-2,TGTGCCAGCAGCTTAGCGCAGGGACGCTCTGGAAACACCATATATTTT,CASSLAQGRSGNTIYF
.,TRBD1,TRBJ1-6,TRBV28,TGTGCCAGCAGCCACAGACAGGGGGTTAGCCCTATAGGTTCACCCCTCCACTTT,CASSHRQGVSPIGSPLHF
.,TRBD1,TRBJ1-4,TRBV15,TGTGCCACCAGCCGCGGACAGGGTATTCGTGAAAAACTGTTTTTT,CATSRGQGIREKLFF
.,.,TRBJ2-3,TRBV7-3,TGTGCCAGCAGCCCCGGGTCCTCACTAGATACGCAGTATTTT,CASSPGSSLDTQYF
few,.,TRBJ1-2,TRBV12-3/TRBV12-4,TGTGCCAGCAGCGATCCGGGACATGGCTACACCTTC,CASSDPGHGYTF
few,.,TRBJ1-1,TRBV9,TGTGCCAGCAGTGCCCACCAGCACACTGAAGCTTTCTTT,CASSAHQHTEAFF
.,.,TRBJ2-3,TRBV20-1,TGCAGCTCGGTAATTACAGGCGCAGCTGGCGGTAACACAGATACGCAGTATTTT,CSSVITGAAGGNTDTQYF
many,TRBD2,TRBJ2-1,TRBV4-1,TGCGCCAGCAGCCAAGTCCGGGCGGGGGGGCCCTACAATGAGCAGTTCTTC,CASSQVRAGGPYNEQFF
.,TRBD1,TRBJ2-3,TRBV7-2,TGTGCCAGCAGCTTAGAAAGGGGGCTCGGCACAGATACGCAGTATTTT,CASSLERGLGTDTQYF
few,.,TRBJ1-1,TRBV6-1,TGTGCCACGGGAGGGAGTCGCGGTACTGAAGCTTTCTTT,CATGGSRGTEAFF
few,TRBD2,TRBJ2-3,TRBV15,TGTGCCACCAGCCAGGGACTAGCGGGAGAACATACGCAGTATTTT,CATSQGLAGEHTQYF
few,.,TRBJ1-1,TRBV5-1,TGCGCCAGCAGGGCAGGATTGAACACTGAAGCTTTCTTT,CASRAGLNTEAFF